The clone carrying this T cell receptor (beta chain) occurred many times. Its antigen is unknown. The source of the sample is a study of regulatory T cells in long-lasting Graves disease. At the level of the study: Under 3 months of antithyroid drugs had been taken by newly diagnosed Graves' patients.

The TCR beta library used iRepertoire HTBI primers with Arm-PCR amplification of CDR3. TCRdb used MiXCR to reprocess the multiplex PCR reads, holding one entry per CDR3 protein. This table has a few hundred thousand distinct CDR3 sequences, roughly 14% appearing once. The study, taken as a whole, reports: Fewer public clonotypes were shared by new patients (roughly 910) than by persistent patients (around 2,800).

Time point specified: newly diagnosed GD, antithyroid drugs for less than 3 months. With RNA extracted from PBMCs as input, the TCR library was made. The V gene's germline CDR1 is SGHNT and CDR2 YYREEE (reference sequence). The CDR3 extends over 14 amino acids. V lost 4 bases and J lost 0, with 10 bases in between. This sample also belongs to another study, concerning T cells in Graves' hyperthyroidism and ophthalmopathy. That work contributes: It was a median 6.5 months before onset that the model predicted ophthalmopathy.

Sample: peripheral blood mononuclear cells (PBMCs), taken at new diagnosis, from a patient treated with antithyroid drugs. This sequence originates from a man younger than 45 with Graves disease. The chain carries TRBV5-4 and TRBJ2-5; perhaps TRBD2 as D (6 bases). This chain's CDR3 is CASSHRDYQETQYF. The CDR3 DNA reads TGTGCCAGCAGCCACCGGGACTACCAAGAGACCCAGTACTTC.